Sequencing of this TCR beta chain was carried out in a study of T cell repertoires in cytomegalovirus infection. Study-level background: It can be stated that public TCR beta signatures indicated CMV infection as well as a matching HLA type.

In the case of this clonotype: Its antigen is undetermined.

Trimming cost V 2 bases and J 5 bases, with 10 bases left between them. There are 14 residues in the CDR3. Germline V CDR1 and CDR2: SGHTA, FQGNSA. TCRdb itself ran the reads through MiXCR, one entry per CDR3 protein. The sample has roughly 720,000 distinct CDR3 sequences; 35% are singletons. Overall study findings and caveats: The response measured ex vivo was dominated by TCR beta clonotypes (HLA-C-restricted and CMV-specific).

This TCR derives from a human donor in good health (CMV status not recorded). Some clones in this sample may be carry-over from other donors' samples. The material sequenced was PBMCs. The chain joins TRBV7-2 to TRBJ1-5; no definite D call. The CDR3 loop is CASSLSREHQPQHF. The CDR3 DNA reads as TGTGCCAGCAGCTTATCTCGAGAGCATCAGCCCCAGCATTTT. Full variable domain (remainder filled in from reference TRBV7-2 and TRBJ1-5): GAGVSQSPSNKVTEKGKDVELRCDPISGHTALYWYRQSLGQGLEFLIYFQGNSAPDKSGLPSDRFSAERTGGSVSTLTIQRTQQEDSAVYLCASSLSREHQPQHFGDGTRLSIL.